This T cell receptor beta chain was sequenced during a study of shared clonotypes between healthy human individuals. In the study overall: Aged between 18 and 49, the donors were a couple of women and a few men.

Broader study findings: Read depth was anticipated to influence clonotype sharing among donors.

The CDR3 is made up of 13 amino acids. In germline, CDR1 is SGHDT, CDR2 YYEEEE. Trimming removed 2 bases at V and 3 bases at J, with 8 bases between. In the case of this clone: Its antigen is currently unknown.

Unsorted PBMC replicate PCRs used roughly 270 ng DNA, 32,000 or so T cell genomes. Authors' analysis steps: Junction-only immunoSEQ data arrived without quality scores, meaning filtering differed. Repertoires were generated with immunoSEQ multiplex PCR, while TCRdb's copy carries only in-frame clones and drops some. That table supplies the V and J calls and clone size; D and trimming were determined from the DNA. The sample holds 500,000 to 650,000 clones, 70% to 80% seen once. This chain connects TRBV5-6 to TRBJ2-5; no firm D call. The sequenced sample was PBMCs. This receptor was identified in a woman aged 40 to 49 in good health. Some clones in this sample may be carry-over from other donors' samples. CDR3 DNA sequence: TGTGCCAGCAGCTTTACCCTTGAAGAGACCCAGTACTTC. It codes for CASSFTLEETQYF.